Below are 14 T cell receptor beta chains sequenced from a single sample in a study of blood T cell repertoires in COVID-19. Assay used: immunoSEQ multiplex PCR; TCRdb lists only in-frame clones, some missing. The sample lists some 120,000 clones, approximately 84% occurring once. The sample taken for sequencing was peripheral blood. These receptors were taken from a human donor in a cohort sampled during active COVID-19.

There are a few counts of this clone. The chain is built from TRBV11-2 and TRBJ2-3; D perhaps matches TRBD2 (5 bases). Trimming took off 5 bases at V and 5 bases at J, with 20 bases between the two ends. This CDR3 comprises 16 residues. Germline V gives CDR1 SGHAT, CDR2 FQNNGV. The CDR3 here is CASSPYRGARGDTQYF. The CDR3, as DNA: TGTGCCAGCAGCCCCTACCGGGGAGCCCGGGGAGATACGCAGTATTTT.

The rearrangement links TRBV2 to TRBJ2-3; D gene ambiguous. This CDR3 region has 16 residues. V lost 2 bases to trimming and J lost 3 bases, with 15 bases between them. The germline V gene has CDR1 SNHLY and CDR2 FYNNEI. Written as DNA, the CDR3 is TGTGCCAGCAGTGAAAAGAGTTTAACGACAACAGATACGCAGTATTTT. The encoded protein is CASSEKSLTTTDTQYF.

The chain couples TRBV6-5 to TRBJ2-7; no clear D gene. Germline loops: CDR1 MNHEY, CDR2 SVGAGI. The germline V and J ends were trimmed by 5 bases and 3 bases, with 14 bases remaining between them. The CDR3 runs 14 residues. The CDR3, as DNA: TGTGCCAGCAGTCAGAGGCAATCCGGCTACGAGCAGTACTTC. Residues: CASSQRQSGYEQYF.

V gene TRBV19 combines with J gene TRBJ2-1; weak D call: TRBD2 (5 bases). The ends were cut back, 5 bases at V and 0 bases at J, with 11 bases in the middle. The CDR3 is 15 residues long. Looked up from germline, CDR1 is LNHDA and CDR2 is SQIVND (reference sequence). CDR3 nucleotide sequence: TGTGCCAGTAGTGTCGACTACAGCTCCTACAATGAGCAGTTCTTC. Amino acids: CASSVDYSSYNEQFF.

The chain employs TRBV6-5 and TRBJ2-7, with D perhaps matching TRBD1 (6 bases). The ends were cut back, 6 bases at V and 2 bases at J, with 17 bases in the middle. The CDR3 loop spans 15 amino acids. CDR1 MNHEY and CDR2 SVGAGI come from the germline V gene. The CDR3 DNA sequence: TGTGCCAGCAGCGCGACAGGCGATCGGACCTACGAGCAGTACTTC. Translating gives CASSATGDRTYEQYF.

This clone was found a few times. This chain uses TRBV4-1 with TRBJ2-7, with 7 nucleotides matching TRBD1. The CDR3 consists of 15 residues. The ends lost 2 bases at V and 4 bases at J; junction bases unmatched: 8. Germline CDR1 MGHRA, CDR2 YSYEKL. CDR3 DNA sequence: TGCGCCAGCAGCCAAAGTACAGGGGCGAGATACGAGCAGTACTTC. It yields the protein CASSQSTGARYEQYF.

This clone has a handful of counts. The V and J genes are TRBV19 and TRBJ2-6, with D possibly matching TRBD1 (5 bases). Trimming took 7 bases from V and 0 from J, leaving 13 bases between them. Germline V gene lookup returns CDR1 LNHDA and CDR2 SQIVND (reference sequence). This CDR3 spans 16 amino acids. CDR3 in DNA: TGTGCCAGTACTACACTGACAGCCTCTGGGGCCAACGTCCTGACTTTC. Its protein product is CASTTLTASGANVLTF.

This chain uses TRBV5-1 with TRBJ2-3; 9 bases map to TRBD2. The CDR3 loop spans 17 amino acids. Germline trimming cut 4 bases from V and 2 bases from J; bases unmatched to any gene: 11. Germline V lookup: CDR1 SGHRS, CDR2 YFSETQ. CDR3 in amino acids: CASSPVVAGALTDTQYF. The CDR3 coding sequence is TGCGCCAGCAGCCCAGTGGTAGCGGGGGCGCTCACAGATACGCAGTATTTT.

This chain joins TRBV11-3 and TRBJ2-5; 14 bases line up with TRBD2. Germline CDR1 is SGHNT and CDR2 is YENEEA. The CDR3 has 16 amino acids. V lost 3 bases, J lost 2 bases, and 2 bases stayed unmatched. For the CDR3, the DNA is TGTGCCAGCAGCTTGGGACTAGCGGGAGATCAAGAGACCCAGTACTTC. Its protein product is CASSLGLAGDQETQYF.

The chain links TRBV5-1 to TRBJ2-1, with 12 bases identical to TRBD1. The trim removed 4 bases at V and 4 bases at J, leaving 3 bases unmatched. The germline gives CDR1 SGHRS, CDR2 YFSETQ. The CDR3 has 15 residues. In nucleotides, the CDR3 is TGCGCCAGCAGCCCGGGACAGGGGGCATACAATGAGCAGTTCTTC. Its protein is CASSPGQGAYNEQFF.

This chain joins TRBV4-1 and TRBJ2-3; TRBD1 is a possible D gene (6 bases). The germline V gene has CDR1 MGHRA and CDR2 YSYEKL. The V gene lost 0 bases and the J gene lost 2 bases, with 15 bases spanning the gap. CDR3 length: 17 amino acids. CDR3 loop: CASSQDRGQFLTDTQYF. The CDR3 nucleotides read TGCGCCAGCAGCCAAGATCGAGGACAGTTCCTCACAGATACGCAGTATTTT.

In DNA form, the CDR3 reads TGCAGCGTTGCTGGAGACACTGAAGCTTTCTTT. Amino acid sequence: CSVAGDTEAFF. The chain carries TRBV29-1 and TRBJ1-1; no definite D call. The germline gives CDR1 SQVTM, CDR2 ANQGSEA. Between the trimmed V and J ends, which lost 4 bases and 3 bases, there was a span of 6 bases. The CDR3 covers 11 residues.

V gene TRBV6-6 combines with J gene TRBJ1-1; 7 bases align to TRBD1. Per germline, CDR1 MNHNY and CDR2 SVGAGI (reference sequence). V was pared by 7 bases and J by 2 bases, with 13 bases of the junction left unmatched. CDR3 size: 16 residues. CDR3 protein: CASTPPRAGGNTEAFF. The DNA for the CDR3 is TGTGCCAGCACTCCCCCTCGGGCAGGGGGTAACACTGAAGCTTTCTTT.

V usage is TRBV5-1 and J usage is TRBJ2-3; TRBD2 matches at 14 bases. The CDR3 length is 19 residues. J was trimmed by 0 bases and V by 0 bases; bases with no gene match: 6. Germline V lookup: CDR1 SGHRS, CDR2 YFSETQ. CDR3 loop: CASSLAGTSGGASTDTQYF. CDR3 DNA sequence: TGCGCCAGCAGCTTGGCCGGGACTAGCGGGGGTGCTAGCACAGATACGCAGTATTTT.